The present T cell receptor (beta chain) was sequenced within a study of cytomegalovirus exposure and HLA in healthy donors. Study conclusions and caveats: V- and J-gene trimming in TCR beta was tied to a missense DCLRE1C variant by an analysis performed later. The classifier, whose performance was assessed in both the original and validation cohorts, reportedly diagnosed cytomegalovirus status with high specificity and sensitivity.

The V gene end was trimmed by 4 bases and the J gene end by 5 bases; junction bases not matched to a gene: 12. Germline-derived CDR1 and CDR2 are SGHNT and YYREEE (reference sequence). This CDR3 has 16 residues. Remarks on this clone: Its specificity is unknown.

The PCR was carried out with 60 Vbeta primers and 13 Jbeta primers. The table came from immunoSEQ multiplex PCR; TCRdb's copy has only in-frame clones and leaves some out. Of around 180,000 clones listed, under 90% are singletons. The sequence came from a man aged 18-30 years in good health and CMV-seronegative. The sample comprised PBMCs. This rearrangement joins TRBV5-4 to TRBJ2-3, with 8 bases fitting TRBD2. Here the CDR3 DNA reads TGTGCCAGCAGCGCGGGGGGATGGGGGTCGGGAGATACGCAGTATTTT. Amino acid sequence: CASSAGGWGSGDTQYF.